The present TCR beta chain was sequenced within a study of shared T cell receptors in the human thymus. CDR3 length: 17 residues. CDR1 WSHSY and CDR2 SAAADI come from the germline V gene. V gave up 3 bases and J gave up 10 bases; unmatched junction bases: 18. In its sample, this clone was seen once. Using immunoSEQ multiplex PCR, the repertoire was profiled, and TCRdb retains in-frame clones only, with some absent. Of approximately 660,000 clones in the sample, approximately 88% are singletons; the top ten hold around 0.0099%. This same sample was also taken into another study, of human thymus T cells. Per that paper: It was healthy Finnish infants having corrective surgery for congenital heart defects who were the donors. The source of the thymus tissue was resections taken during corrective heart surgery. Thymic as well as blood repertoires seemed to favor certain V and J genes unevenly. Related research examined unrelated individuals and reported that their thymic repertoires overlapped highly.

This receptor was identified in a boy in the first two years of life with a congenital heart defect. Sample: thymocytes. V gene TRBV10-2 combines with J gene TRBJ2-7; 10 positions match TRBD2. Here the CDR3 reads CASSEDRRASGSLPQYF. For the CDR3, the DNA is TGCGCCAGCAGTGAAGATCGTCGGGCTAGCGGGAGCCTTCCCCAGTACTTC.